The TCR beta chain described here comes from a study of cytomegalovirus exposure and HLA in healthy donors. The CDR3 has 15 amino acids. The germline CDR1 and CDR2 sequences are SGHTA and FQGNSA. The V and J ends lost 0 bases and 13 bases respectively, with 16 bases between them. PCR used 60 Vbeta primers and 13 Jbeta primers. Repertoires were generated with immunoSEQ multiplex PCR, while TCRdb's copy carries only in-frame clones and drops some. The table lists around 150,000 clones, more than 75% of them singletons. The origin of this receptor is a woman aged 25 to 45 in good health and CMV-seronegative. Sample: PBMCs. The chain employs TRBV7-2 and TRBJ1-6; tentatively, D is TRBD1 (5 bases). The chain's CDR3 is CASSLALGAGDPLHF. The CDR3 DNA sequence: TGTGCCAGCAGCTTAGCGCTCGGTGCGGGGGATCCCCTCCACTTT.